The rows below give T cell receptor beta chains drawn from one sample of a study of vaccination and CD4 T cells after COVID-19. TCRdb itself ran the PCR reads through MiXCR, one entry per CDR3 protein. The sample yields more than 20,000 distinct CDR3 sequences, around 48% seen once. These TCRs are of unknown antigen specificity. The sequenced sample consisted of CD4+ T cells from blood, cultured in vitro. The receptors were sampled from a human donor who had recovered from COVID-19. The CDR3 runs from the conserved cysteine through the conserved F or W. Fields, in order: V gene, J gene, D gene, clone size, CDR3 protein, CDR3 DNA. The D gene is left open where the match is weak. Size is stated for part of the rows, as once, few or many counts, or as a class when the clone is expanded.

TRBV19,TRBJ1-4,TRBD1,.,CASSIGGQAEKLFF,TGTGCCAGTAGTATAGGGGGACAGGCAGAAAAACTGTTTTTT
TRBV28,TRBJ2-3,TRBD2,.,CASSFAPLAVYTDTQYF,TGTGCCAGCAGTTTCGCCCCCCTAGCGGTCTACACAGATACGCAGTATTTT
TRBV5-1,TRBJ2-7,.,medium-sized,CASSSGRGYEQYF,TGCGCCAGCAGCTCGGGACGGGGCTACGAGCAGTACTTC
TRBV14,TRBJ2-3,TRBD2,few,CASSTRLAGPADTQYF,TGTGCCAGCAGCACTCGACTAGCGGGACCGGCAGATACGCAGTATTTT
TRBV7-3,TRBJ1-5,.,.,CASSFRARWDQPQHF,TGTGCCAGCAGCTTCCGTGCTCGGTGGGATCAGCCCCAGCATTTT
TRBV7-8,TRBJ1-6,TRBD1,.,CASSLARTGRIDNSPLHF,TGTGCCAGCAGCTTAGCCCGGACAGGGCGAATTGACAATTCACCCCTCCACTTT
TRBV4-1,TRBJ2-7,TRBD2,.,CASSHSGLAGLGDEQYF,TGCGCCAGCAGCCACTCGGGACTAGCGGGACTTGGGGACGAGCAGTACTTC
TRBV30,TRBJ2-7,TRBD1,.,CAWSGDRGGSYEQYF,TGTGCCTGGAGTGGCGACAGGGGGGGATCCTACGAGCAGTACTTC
TRBV7-2,TRBJ1-2,TRBD1,.,CASSSSGGYYGYTF,TGTGCCAGCAGCTCCTCAGGGGGCTATTATGGCTACACCTTC
TRBV27,TRBJ2-3,TRBD2,.,CASSSTMSPGLAGGTDTQYF,TGTGCCAGCAGTTCCACCATGAGCCCCGGGCTAGCGGGAGGCACAGATACGCAGTATTTT
TRBV2,TRBJ1-1,TRBD1,.,CASSGRGLMNTEAFF,TGTGCCAGCAGTGGCAGGGGGCTTATGAACACTGAAGCTTTCTTT
TRBV11-3,TRBJ2-5,.,.,CASSSGGRTKETQYF,TGTGCCAGCAGCTCCGGAGGGAGAACTAAAGAGACCCAGTACTTC
TRBV6-2/TRBV6-3,TRBJ2-7,TRBD1,.,CASSGGQGAVYEQYF,TGTGCCAGCAGTGGGGGACAGGGGGCTGTCTACGAGCAGTACTTC
TRBV6-5,TRBJ2-1,TRBD2,.,CASSYSIGTRGNEQFF,TGTGCCAGCAGTTACTCGATTGGGACTAGGGGGAATGAGCAGTTCTTC
TRBV29-1,TRBJ2-5,TRBD2,.,CSVEFGGAETQYF,TGCAGCGTTGAGTTCGGGGGGGCGGAGACCCAGTACTTC
TRBV6-1,TRBJ1-1,.,.,CASSEWGDAFF,TGTGCCAGCAGTGAATGGGGGGACGCTTTCTTT
TRBV9,TRBJ1-6,.,.,CASSVGGDSPLHF,TGTGCCAGCAGCGTAGGGGGGGATTCACCCCTCCACTTT
TRBV27,TRBJ2-3,TRBD2,few,CASRPSAGGRGQYF,TGTGCCAGCAGACCTTCGGCGGGGGGGCGCGGGCAGTATTTT
TRBV7-9,TRBJ1-2,.,.,CASSPPDTGYGYTF,TGTGCCAGCAGCCCCCCCGACACGGGCTATGGCTACACCTTC
TRBV6-1,TRBJ1-2,.,.,CASSEGWSRVDGYTF,TGTGCCAGCAGTGAAGGGTGGTCCAGGGTAGATGGCTACACCTTC
TRBV20-1,TRBJ1-4,.,.,CSANDRLGEKLFF,TGCAGTGCTAATGACAGGCTGGGAGAAAAACTGTTTTTT
TRBV7-3,TRBJ1-1,.,.,CASSPGQNTEAFF,TGTGCCAGCAGCCCCGGACAGAACACTGAAGCTTTCTTT
TRBV12-3/TRBV12-4,TRBJ1-2,.,.,CASSLGGGRVGYTF,TGTGCCAGCAGTTTAGGTGGGGGCAGGGTTGGCTACACCTTC
TRBV7-8,TRBJ2-7,TRBD1,.,CASSLRQGAGQYF,TGTGCCAGCAGCTTAAGACAGGGGGCAGGGCAGTACTTC
TRBV19,TRBJ1-5,.,.,CASSIKADDQPQHF,TGTGCCAGTAGTATAAAGGCGGACGATCAGCCCCAGCATTTT
TRBV20-1,TRBJ2-7,TRBD1,.,CSAPNPGTGDMEQYF,TGCAGTGCTCCCAATCCGGGGACAGGGGATATGGAGCAGTACTTC
TRBV11-3,TRBJ1-1,TRBD1,.,CASSTLTGGLRRNTEAFF,TGTGCCAGCAGCACCCTGACAGGGGGCCTAAGGAGGAACACTGAAGCTTTCTTT
TRBV11-3,TRBJ2-3,TRBD2,.,CASSLGTSGKSDTQYF,TGTGCCAGCAGCTTAGGGACTAGCGGGAAATCAGATACGCAGTATTTT
TRBV24-1,TRBJ1-2,.,few,CATSDFEGDYGYTF,TGTGCCACCAGTGATTTCGAAGGGGACTATGGCTACACCTTC
TRBV27,TRBJ2-1,TRBD2,once,CASSLSQRLAGSNEQFF,TGTGCCAGCAGTTTATCCCAGAGACTAGCGGGAAGTAATGAGCAGTTCTTC
TRBV28,TRBJ2-7,TRBD2,.,CASSLRLAGGLYEQYF,TGTGCCAGCAGTTTGAGACTAGCGGGAGGGCTGTACGAGCAGTACTTC
TRBV7-8,TRBJ2-1,TRBD2,.,CASSLEGGGSGSNEQFF,TGTGCCAGCAGCTTAGAGGGGGGGGGTAGCGGGAGCAATGAGCAGTTCTTC
TRBV19,TRBJ2-2,TRBD2,.,CASSILEGLAGRTGELFF,TGTGCCAGTAGTATCTTGGAGGGGCTAGCGGGGCGTACCGGGGAGCTGTTTTTT
TRBV19,TRBJ2-2,.,.,CASSIAANTGELFF,TGTGCCAGTAGTATAGCTGCGAACACCGGGGAGCTGTTTTTT
TRBV7-2,TRBJ2-3,.,.,CASSLDGGSTDTQYF,TGTGCCAGCAGCTTAGATGGGGGGAGCACAGATACGCAGTATTTT
TRBV20-1,TRBJ1-5,.,few,CSASSGMSNQPQHF,TGCAGTGCTAGCTCGGGGATGAGCAATCAGCCCCAGCATTTT
TRBV6-1,TRBJ1-6,.,.,CASSDRQGGSPLHF,TGTGCCAGCAGTGATCGGCAGGGAGGTTCACCCCTCCACTTT
TRBV15,TRBJ1-2,.,medium-sized,CATSRAGQDYGYTF,TGTGCCACCAGCAGAGCGGGCCAGGACTATGGCTACACCTTC
TRBV21-1,TRBJ2-7,.,.,CASSTGQRRGGRYEQYF,TGTGCCAGCAGCACCGGACAGCGCCGCGGGGGAAGGTACGAGCAGTACTTC
TRBV12-3/TRBV12-4,TRBJ1-2,.,.,CASSPSRHPNYGYTF,TGTGCCAGCAGTCCGAGCCGGCATCCTAACTATGGCTACACCTTC
TRBV10-1,TRBJ2-3,.,.,CASSESTLGLPVNTQYF,TGCGCCAGCAGTGAGTCGACATTGGGGCTACCCGTGAATACGCAGTATTTT
TRBV20-1,TRBJ1-1,TRBD1,once,CSASTGQYMNTEAFF,TGCAGTGCTAGTACGGGACAGTATATGAACACTGAAGCTTTCTTT
TRBV20-1,TRBJ1-1,.,few,CSASPALTAEAFF,TGCAGTGCTAGCCCGGCCCTGACGGCTGAAGCTTTCTTT
TRBV28,TRBJ1-1,TRBD1,.,CASSLGTGRNTEAFF,TGTGCCAGCAGTTTGGGGACAGGGCGAAACACTGAAGCTTTCTTT
TRBV7-9,TRBJ2-1,.,.,CASGHTNEQFF,TGTGCCAGCGGCCATACCAATGAGCAGTTCTTC
TRBV12-3/TRBV12-4,TRBJ2-3,.,once,CASTIERVWGGTDTQYF,TGTGCCAGCACCATCGAACGGGTTTGGGGAGGCACAGATACGCAGTATTTT